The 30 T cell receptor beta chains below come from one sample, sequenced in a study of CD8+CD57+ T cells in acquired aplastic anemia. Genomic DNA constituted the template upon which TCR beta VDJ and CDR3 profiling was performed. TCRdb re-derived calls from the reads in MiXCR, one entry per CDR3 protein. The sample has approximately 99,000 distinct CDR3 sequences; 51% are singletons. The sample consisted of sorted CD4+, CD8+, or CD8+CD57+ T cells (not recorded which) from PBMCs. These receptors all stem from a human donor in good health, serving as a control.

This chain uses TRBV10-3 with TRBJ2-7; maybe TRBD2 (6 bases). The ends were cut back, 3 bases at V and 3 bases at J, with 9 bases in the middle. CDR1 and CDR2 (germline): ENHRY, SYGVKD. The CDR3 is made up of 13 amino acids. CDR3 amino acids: CAISETGDYEQYF. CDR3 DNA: TGTGCCATCAGTGAAACGGGGGACTACGAGCAGTACTTC.

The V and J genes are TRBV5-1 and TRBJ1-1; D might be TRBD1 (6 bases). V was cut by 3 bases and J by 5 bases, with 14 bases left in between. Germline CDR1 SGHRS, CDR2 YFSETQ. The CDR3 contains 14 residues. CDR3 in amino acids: CASSWSGVGTEAFF. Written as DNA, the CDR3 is TGCGCCAGCAGCTGGTCAGGGGTGGGAACTGAAGCTTTCTTT. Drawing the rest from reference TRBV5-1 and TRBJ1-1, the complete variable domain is KAGVTQTPRYLIKTRGQQVTLSCSPISGHRSVSWYQQTPGQGLQFLFEYFSETQRNKGNFPGRFSGRQFSNSRSEMNVSTLELGDSALYLCASSWSGVGTEAFFGQGTRLTVV.

The CDR3 spells CATNRDPGQGFRNEQFF. In nucleotides, the CDR3 is TGTGCCACCAACAGGGACCCGGGACAGGGATTCCGAAATGAGCAGTTCTTC. The rearrangement links TRBV15 to TRBJ2-1; 9 nucleotides line up with TRBD1. Germline CDR1 reads LNHNV; CDR2 reads YYDKDF (reference sequence). The CDR3 extends over 17 amino acids. J gave up 7 bases and V 7 bases, and 17 bases lay outside the gene matches.

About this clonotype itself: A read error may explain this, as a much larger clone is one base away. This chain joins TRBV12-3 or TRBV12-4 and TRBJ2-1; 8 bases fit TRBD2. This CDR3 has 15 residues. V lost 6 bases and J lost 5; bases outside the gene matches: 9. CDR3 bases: TGTGCCAGCAGACCATTCGGGGGGGCCCACAATGAGCAGTTCTTC. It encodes CASRPFGGAHNEQFF.

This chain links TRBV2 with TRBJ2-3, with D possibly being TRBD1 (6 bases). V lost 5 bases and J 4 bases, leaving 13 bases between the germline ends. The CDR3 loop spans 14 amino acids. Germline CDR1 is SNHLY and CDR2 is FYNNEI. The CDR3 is CASSRDIVADTQYF. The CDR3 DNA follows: TGTGCCAGCAGTCGGGACATAGTCGCAGATACGCAGTATTTT.

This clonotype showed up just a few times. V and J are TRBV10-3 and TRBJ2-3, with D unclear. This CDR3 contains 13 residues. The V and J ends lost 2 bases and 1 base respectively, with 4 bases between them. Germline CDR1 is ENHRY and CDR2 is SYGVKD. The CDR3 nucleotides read TGTGCCATCAGTGAGCCACGCACAGATACGCAGTATTTT. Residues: CAISEPRTDTQYF.

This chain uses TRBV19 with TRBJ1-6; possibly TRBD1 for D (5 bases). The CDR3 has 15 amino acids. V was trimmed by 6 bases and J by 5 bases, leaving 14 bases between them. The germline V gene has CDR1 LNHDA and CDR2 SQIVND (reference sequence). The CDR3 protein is CASRVTGVNNSPLHF. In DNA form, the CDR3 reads TGTGCCAGTAGGGTCACGGGGGTTAATAATTCACCCCTCCACTTT.

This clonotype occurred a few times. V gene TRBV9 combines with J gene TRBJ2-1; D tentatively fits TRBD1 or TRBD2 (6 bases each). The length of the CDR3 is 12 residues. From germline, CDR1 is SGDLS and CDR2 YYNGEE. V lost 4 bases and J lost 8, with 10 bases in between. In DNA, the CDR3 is TGTGCCAGCAGCCCGGGGGCCGATGAGCAGTTCTTC. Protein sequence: CASSPGADEQFF.

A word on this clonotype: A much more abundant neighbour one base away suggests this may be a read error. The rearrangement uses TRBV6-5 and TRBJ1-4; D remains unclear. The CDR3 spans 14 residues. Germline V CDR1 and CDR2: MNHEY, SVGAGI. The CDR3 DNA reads TGTGCCAGCAGTCACTCGTTAGTTAATGAAAAACTGTTTTTT. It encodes CASSHSLVNEKLFF.

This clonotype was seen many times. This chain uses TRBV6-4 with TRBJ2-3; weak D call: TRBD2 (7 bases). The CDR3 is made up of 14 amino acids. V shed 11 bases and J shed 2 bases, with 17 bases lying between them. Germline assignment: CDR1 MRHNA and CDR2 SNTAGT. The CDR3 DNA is TGTGCCGGCGCTGGGAGGGGGGACACAGATACGCAGTATTTT. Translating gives CAGAGRGDTDTQYF.

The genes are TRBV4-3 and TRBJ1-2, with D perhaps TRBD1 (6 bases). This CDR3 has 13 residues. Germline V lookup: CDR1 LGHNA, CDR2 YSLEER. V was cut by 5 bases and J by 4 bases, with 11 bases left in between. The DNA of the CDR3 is TGCGCCAGCAGCACCCGGGACACCTATGGCTACACCTTC. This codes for CASSTRDTYGYTF.

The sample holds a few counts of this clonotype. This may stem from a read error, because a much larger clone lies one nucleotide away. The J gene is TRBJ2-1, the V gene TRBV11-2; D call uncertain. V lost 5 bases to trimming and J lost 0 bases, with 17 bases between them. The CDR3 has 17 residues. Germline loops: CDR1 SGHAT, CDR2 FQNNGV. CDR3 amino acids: CASSPHGLLSSYNEQFF. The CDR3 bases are TGTGCCAGCAGCCCCCACGGCTTACTAAGCTCCTACAATGAGCAGTTCTTC. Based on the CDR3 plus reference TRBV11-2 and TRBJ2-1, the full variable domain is EAGVAQSPRYKIIEKRQSVAFWCNPISGHATLYWYQQILGQGPKLLIQFQNNGVVDDSQLPKDRFSAERLKGVDSTLKIQPAKLEDSAVYLCASSPHGLLSSYNEQFFGPGTRLTVL.

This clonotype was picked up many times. CDR3 loop: CATSRRTQGTGELFF. The CDR3 coding sequence is TGTGCCACCAGCAGACGTACCCAGGGCACCGGGGAGCTGTTTTTT. The chain links TRBV15 to TRBJ2-2, with D tentatively TRBD1 (5 bases). With 2 bases removed from V and 4 bases from J, the gap between germline ends came to 11 bases. The CDR3 is 15 residues long. CDR1 is LNHNV and CDR2 is YYDKDF in the germline V gene (reference sequence).

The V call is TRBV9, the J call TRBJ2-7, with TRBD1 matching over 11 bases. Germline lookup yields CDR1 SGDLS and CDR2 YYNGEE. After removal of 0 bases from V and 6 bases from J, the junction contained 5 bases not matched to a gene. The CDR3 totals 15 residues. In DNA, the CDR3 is TGTGCCAGCAGCGTAGTCGGGACAGGGGGGTCCGAGCAGTACTTC. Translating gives CASSVVGTGGSEQYF.

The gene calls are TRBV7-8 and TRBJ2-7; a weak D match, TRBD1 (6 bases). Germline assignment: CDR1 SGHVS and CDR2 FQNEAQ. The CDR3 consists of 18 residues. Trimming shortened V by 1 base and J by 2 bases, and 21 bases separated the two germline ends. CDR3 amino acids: CASSLVGTGWEYPYEQYV. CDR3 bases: TGTGCCAGCAGCTTAGTGGGAACAGGGTGGGAGTATCCCTACGAGCAGTACGTC.

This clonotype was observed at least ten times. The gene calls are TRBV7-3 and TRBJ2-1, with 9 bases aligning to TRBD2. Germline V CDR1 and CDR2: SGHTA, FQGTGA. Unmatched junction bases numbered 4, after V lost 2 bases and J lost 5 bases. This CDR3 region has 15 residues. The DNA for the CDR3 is TGTGCCAGCAGCTTAGTCGCGGGGGGGCACAATGAGCAGTTCTTC. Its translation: CASSLVAGGHNEQFF.

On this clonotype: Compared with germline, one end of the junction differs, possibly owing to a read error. CDR3 in DNA: TGTGCCAGCGGTGATCTACAGGGAGGAGTCTACGGCTACACCTTC. It is translated as CASGDLQGGVYGYTF. This chain links TRBV25-1 with TRBJ1-2, with D possibly TRBD1 on 6 matching bases. The CDR3 sequence is 15 residues long. Germline V CDR1 and CDR2: MGHDK, SYGVNS.

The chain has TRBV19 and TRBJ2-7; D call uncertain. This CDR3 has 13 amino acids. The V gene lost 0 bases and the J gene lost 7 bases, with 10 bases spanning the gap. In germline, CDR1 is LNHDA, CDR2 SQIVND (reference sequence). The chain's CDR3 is CASSIETQGEQYF. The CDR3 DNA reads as TGTGCCAGTAGTATAGAGACCCAAGGGGAGCAGTACTTC. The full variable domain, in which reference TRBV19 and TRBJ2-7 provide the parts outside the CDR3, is DGGITQSPKYLFRKEGQNVTLSCEQNLNHDAMYWYRQDPGQGLRLIYYSQIVNDFQKGDIAEGYSVSREKKESFPLTVTSAQKNPTAFYLCASSIETQGEQYFGPGTRLTVT.

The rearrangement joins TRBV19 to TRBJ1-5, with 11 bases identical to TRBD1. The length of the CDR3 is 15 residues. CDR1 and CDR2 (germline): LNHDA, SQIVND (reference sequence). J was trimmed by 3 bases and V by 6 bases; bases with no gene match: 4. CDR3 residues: CASSTGQGDNQPQHF. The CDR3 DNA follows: TGTGCCAGTAGCACGGGACAGGGGGACAATCAGCCCCAGCATTTT.

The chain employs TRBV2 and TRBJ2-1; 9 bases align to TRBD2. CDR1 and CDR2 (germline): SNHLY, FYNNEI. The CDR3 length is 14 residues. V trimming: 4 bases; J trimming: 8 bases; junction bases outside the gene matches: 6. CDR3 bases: TGTGCCAGCAGTGGATATACTAGCGGGCATGAGCAGTTCTTC. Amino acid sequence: CASSGYTSGHEQFF. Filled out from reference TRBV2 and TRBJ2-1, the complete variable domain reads EPEVTQTPSHQVTQMGQEVILRCVPISNHLYFYWYRQILGQKVEFLVSFYNNEISEKSEIFDDQFSVERPDGSNFTLKIRSTKLEDSAMYFCASSGYTSGHEQFFGPGTRLTVL.

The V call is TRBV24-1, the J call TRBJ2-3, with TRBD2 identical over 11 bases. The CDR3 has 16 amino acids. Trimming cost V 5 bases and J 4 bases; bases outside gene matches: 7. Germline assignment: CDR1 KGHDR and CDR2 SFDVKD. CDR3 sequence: CATSVATSGVSDTQYF. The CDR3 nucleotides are TGTGCCACCAGTGTCGCGACTAGCGGGGTGTCAGATACGCAGTATTTT.

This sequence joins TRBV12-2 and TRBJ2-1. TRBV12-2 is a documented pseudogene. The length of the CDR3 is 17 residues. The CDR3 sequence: CASRLVCSVNTYNGQFF. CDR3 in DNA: TGTGCAAGTCGCTTAGTCTGCAGCGTAAACACCTACAATGGGCAGTTCTTC.

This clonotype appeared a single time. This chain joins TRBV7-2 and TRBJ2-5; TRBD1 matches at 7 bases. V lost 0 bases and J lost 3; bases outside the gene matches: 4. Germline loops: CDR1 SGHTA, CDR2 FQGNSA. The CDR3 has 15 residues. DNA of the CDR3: TGTGCCAGCAGCTTAGCAGGGACAGCCAAAGAGACCCAGTACTTC. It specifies CASSLAGTAKETQYF.

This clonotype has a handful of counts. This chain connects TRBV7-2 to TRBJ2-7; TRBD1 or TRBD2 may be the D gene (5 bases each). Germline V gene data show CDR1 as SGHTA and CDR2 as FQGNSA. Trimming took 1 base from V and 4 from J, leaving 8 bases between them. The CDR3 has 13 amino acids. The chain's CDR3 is CASSLGREYEQYF. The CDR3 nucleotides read TGTGCCAGCAGCTTAGGCAGGGAGTACGAGCAGTACTTC.

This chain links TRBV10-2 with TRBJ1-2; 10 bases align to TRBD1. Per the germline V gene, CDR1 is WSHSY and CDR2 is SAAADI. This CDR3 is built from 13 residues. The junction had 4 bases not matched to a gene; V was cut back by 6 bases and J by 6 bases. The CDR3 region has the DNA TGCGCCAGCAGGGGGACAGGGGTCAATGGCTACACCTTC. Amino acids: CASRGTGVNGYTF.

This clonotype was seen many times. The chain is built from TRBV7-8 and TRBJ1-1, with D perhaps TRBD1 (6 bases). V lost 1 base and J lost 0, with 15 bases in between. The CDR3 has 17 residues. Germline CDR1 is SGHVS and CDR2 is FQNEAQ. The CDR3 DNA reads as TGTGCCAGCAGCTTAGTGGCAGGGGTGGGGATGAACACTGAAGCTTTCTTT. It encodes CASSLVAGVGMNTEAFF.

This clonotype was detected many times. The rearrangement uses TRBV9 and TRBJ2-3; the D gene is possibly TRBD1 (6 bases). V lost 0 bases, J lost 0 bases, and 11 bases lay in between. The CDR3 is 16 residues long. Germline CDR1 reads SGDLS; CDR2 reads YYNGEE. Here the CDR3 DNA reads TGTGCCAGCAGCGTAGACGTCAGGGGAAGCACAGATACGCAGTATTTT. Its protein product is CASSVDVRGSTDTQYF.

The CDR3 is CANLLLRDRYGYTF. CDR3 sequence (DNA): TGTGCCAATCTTCTCCTCCGGGACAGGTATGGCTACACCTTC. The J gene is TRBJ1-2, the V gene TRBV19; 8 nucleotides align to TRBD1. After removal of 10 bases from V and 5 bases from J, the junction contained 12 bases not matched to a gene. CDR1 is LNHDA, CDR2 SQIVND, per germline (reference sequence). The CDR3 totals 14 residues.

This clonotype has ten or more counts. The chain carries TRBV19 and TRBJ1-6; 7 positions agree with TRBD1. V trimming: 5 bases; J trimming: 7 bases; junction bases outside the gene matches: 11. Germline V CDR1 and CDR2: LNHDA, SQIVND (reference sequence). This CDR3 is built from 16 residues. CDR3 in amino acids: CASSLSHRGRNSPLHF. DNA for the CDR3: TGTGCCAGTAGTTTATCCCACAGGGGAAGGAATTCACCCCTCCACTTT.

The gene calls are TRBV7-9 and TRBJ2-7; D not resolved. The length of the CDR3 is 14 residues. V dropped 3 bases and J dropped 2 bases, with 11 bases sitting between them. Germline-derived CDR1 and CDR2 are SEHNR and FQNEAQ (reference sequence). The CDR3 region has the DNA TGTGCCAGCAGCTTGGACCTCAGAACCTACGAGCAGTACTTC. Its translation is CASSLDLRTYEQYF.